Sequencing of this T cell receptor beta chain was carried out in a study of blood T cell repertoires in COVID-19. The wider study: PBMCs, B-cell-depleted T cells, or T cells provided the cDNA or gDNA that made up the material.

V trimming: 8 bases; J trimming: 3 bases; junction bases outside the gene matches: 12. The CDR3 is 19 residues long. Per the germline V gene, CDR1 is MGHRA and CDR2 is YSYEKL. Enrollment of patients from Seattle took place during active infection, with longitudinal follow-up. Study processing details: Nucleated cell counts were estimated from reference gene primer amplification. Measured with immunoSEQ multiplex PCR; TCRdb has only the in-frame clones, and not every one. The V and J calls and clone size were taken over from that table, and D and trimming were inferred from the DNA. Of 150,000 to 250,000 clones in the sample, 79% were seen once.

Sequenced: peripheral blood. V and J are TRBV4-1 and TRBJ2-2; 16 bases align to TRBD2. The TCR originated in a woman aged 40-49 years with COVID-19, enrolled during active disease. CDR3 DNA: TGCGCCAGCTCGAGCTGGGGGACTAGCGGGAGGGCCGACACCGGGGAGCTGTTTTTT. Translated, it gives CASSSWGTSGRADTGELFF.